This TCR beta chain appears in the sequencing data of a study of cytomegalovirus exposure and HLA in healthy donors. Germline CDR1 SGHTA, CDR2 FQGTGA. CDR3 length equals 11 residues. V shed 8 bases, J shed 14 bases, and the junction held 8 bases outside the gene matches. The PCR contained 60 Vbeta and 13 Jbeta primers. Libraries were prepared by immunoSEQ multiplex PCR; TCRdb keeps only in-frame clonotypes and omits some of them. Recorded for this sample: about 74,000 clones. Material: PBMCs. The receptor was derived from a female donor in good health and CMV-seropositive. V is TRBV7-3 and J is TRBJ2-1; 8 positions match TRBD2. The CDR3 spells CASSGSGRKFF. The DNA of the CDR3 is TGTGCCAGCTCTGGGAGCGGGAGAAAGTTCTTC.